The 5 T cell receptor beta chains below all came from one sample that was sequenced in a study of identifying expanded T cells in peripheral blood. Profiled with immunoSEQ multiplex PCR; TCRdb holds only in-frame clones, not every one. The sample comprises approximately 100,000 clones, around 89% of which are singletons, and about 8.6% rests with the top ten. Sequencing used blood. These receptors were collected from a person between 18 and 75 years old in good health.

J is TRBJ1-1 and V is TRBV5-1; D gene unclear. With 3 bases removed from V and 4 bases from J, the gap between germline ends came to 25 bases. The germline V gene encodes CDR1 SGHRS and CDR2 YFSETQ. CDR3 size: 18 residues. The CDR3 DNA sequence: TGCGCCAGCAGCTCGCGGTGGGCGGGAAAAGGTAGAGGCACTGAAGCTTTCTTT. This gives the protein CASSSRWAGKGRGTEAFF.

V and J are TRBV10-3 and TRBJ1-1; possibly TRBD1 for D (6 bases). Per germline, CDR1 ENHRY and CDR2 SYGVKD. Trimming shortened V by 6 bases and J by 1 base, and 15 bases separated the two germline ends. This CDR3 is 15 amino acids long. CDR3 sequence (DNA): TGTGCCATCAGCCTGGGGGCGGGTAGGAACACTGAAGCTTTCTTT. Translating it yields CAISLGAGRNTEAFF.

This chain connects TRBV6-5 to TRBJ2-7; D may be TRBD1 (5 bases). Germline values: CDR1 MNHEY, CDR2 SVGAGI. The CDR3 extends over 14 amino acids. V was trimmed by 4 bases and J by 1 base, leaving 11 bases between them. Here the CDR3 DNA reads TGTGCCAGCAGTTCCACAGGTACTTCCTACGAGCAGTACTTC. It is translated as CASSSTGTSYEQYF.

The chain uses TRBV10-3 and TRBJ2-7; 14 nucleotides line up with TRBD2. In germline, CDR1 is ENHRY, CDR2 SYGVKD. This CDR3 has 16 amino acids. Germline trimming cut 3 bases from V and 1 base from J; bases unmatched to any gene: 2. CDR3 nucleotide sequence: TGTGCCATCAGTGAAGGACTAGCGGGGGGTTCCTACGAGCAGTACTTC. Translating it yields CAISEGLAGGSYEQYF.

The rearrangement links TRBV18 to TRBJ2-1; 8 bases are shared with TRBD2. V was clipped by 4 bases and J by 8 bases; unmatched bases: 13. Germline V gene data show CDR1 as KGHSH and CDR2 as LQKENI. The CDR3 sequence is 16 residues long. The CDR3 DNA sequence: TGTGCCAGCTCACGGGTGGCAGGAAGCGGGAGTTATGAGCAGTTCTTC. It translates to CASSRVAGSGSYEQFF.